The 20 T cell receptor beta chains reported below all come from one sample, sequenced in a study of tumor-infiltrating lymphocytes in localized non-small cell lung cancer (dated by TCRdb to 2020 to 2023). Receptor amplification or capture employed the immunoSEQ multiplex PCR assay. TCRdb took this table from immuneACCESS and kept in-frame rearrangements with V and J called. Such tables lack part of the clones; where checked against another copy, unresolved V genes explain under half of the gap, and the rest is unexplained. The sample data list over 10,000 clones, and about 72% of these were observed just once. Together, the top ten hold approximately 11% of the sample. Sample: uninvolved lung tissue not adjacent to the tumor. Receptors were obtained from a human donor with non-small cell lung cancer.

The chain is built from TRBV10-3 and TRBJ1-6; TRBD1 matches at 7 bases. V lost 6 bases, J lost 6 bases, and 2 bases stayed unmatched. The CDR3 has 13 residues. Per the germline V gene, CDR1 is ENHRY and CDR2 is SYGVKD. The CDR3 region has the DNA TGTGCCATCAGGGGACAGCTTAATTCACCCCTCCACTTT. Translation gives CAIRGQLNSPLHF.

The genes are TRBV7-2 and TRBJ2-5; TRBD2 agrees at 7 bases. J was trimmed by 2 bases and V by 1 base; bases with no gene match: 7. Germline V CDR1 and CDR2: SGHTA, FQGNSA. The CDR3 loop spans 16 amino acids. The CDR3 bases are TGTGCCAGCAGCTTAGGTTCCAGCGGGAAACAAGAGACCCAGTACTTC. Translated, it gives CASSLGSSGKQETQYF.

The chain couples TRBV5-1 to TRBJ1-2; no definite D call. In germline, CDR1 is SGHRS, CDR2 YFSETQ. V lost 4 bases and J 2 bases, leaving 9 bases between the germline ends. CDR3 length equals 13 residues. CDR3: CASSTPGNYGYTF. The CDR3 DNA follows: TGCGCCAGCAGCACCCCAGGAAACTATGGCTACACCTTC. The whole variable domain, filled in from reference TRBV5-1 and TRBJ1-2, reads KAGVTQTPRYLIKTRGQQVTLSCSPISGHRSVSWYQQTPGQGLQFLFEYFSETQRNKGNFPGRFSGRQFSNSRSEMNVSTLELGDSALYLCASSTPGNYGYTFGSGTRLTVV.

This clone was picked up one time. The chain uses TRBV6-6 and TRBJ2-5; D perhaps matches TRBD2 (5 bases). The CDR3 totals 11 residues. Germline V gene lookup returns CDR1 MNHNY and CDR2 SVGAGI (reference sequence). The V end was cut by 11 bases, the J end by 4 bases, with 11 bases between. CDR3: CAAGVSETQYF. For the CDR3, the DNA is TGTGCCGCCGGGGTGTCAGAGACCCAGTACTTC.

This clone has only a few counts. The chain uses TRBV28 and TRBJ1-2, with no clear D. There are 10 residues in the CDR3. Germline assignment: CDR1 MDHEN and CDR2 SYDVKM. In nucleotides, the CDR3 is TGTGCTAGCGGCGATTATGGCTACACCTTC. Protein sequence: CASGDYGYTF.

The gene calls are TRBV7-2 and TRBJ1-2; maybe TRBD1 (6 bases). Deletions cut 2 bases from V and 0 bases from J, with 13 bases between. This CDR3 is built from 16 residues. Germline V CDR1 and CDR2: SGHTA, FQGNSA. CDR3 coding DNA: TGTGCCAGCAGCTTATGGGCAGGGGAAACTAACTATGGCTACACCTTC. Its translation is CASSLWAGETNYGYTF.

This rearrangement joins TRBV5-6 to TRBJ1-3; 8 nucleotides align to TRBD1. Per germline, CDR1 SGHDT and CDR2 YYEEEE. Trimming at V came to 3 bases and at J to 0 bases, leaving 5 bases not matched to a gene. The CDR3 extends over 16 amino acids. CDR3 residues: CASSWGQVSSGNTIYF. DNA of the CDR3: TGTGCCAGCAGCTGGGGACAGGTATCCTCTGGAAACACCATATATTTT.

This clone has more than one count but fewer than ten. The chain recombines TRBV6-4 with TRBJ2-7, with unresolved D. This CDR3 comprises 14 residues. The germline CDR1 and CDR2 sequences are MRHNA and SNTAGT. The V and J ends lost 3 bases and 6 bases respectively, with 15 bases between them. The CDR3 DNA follows: TGTGCCAGCAGTGAATCCCCCGGACCGGGCGAGCAGTACTTC. This encodes CASSESPGPGEQYF.

As to this clone: The junction differs from germline at one of its ends, possibly a read error. The chain carries TRBV10-3 and TRBJ1-6; 7 bases line up with TRBD1. The CDR3 totals 15 residues. Germline V CDR1 and CDR2: ENHRY, SYGVKD. CDR3: CASSYGNRGDSPLHF. The CDR3 bases are TGTGCCAGCAGTTACGGTAACAGGGGTGATTCACCCCTCCACTTT.

The chain has TRBV19 and TRBJ2-7; D is perhaps TRBD1 or TRBD2 (5 bases each). The CDR3 is 16 residues long. In germline, CDR1 is LNHDA, CDR2 SQIVND (reference sequence). The germline V and J ends were trimmed by 4 bases and 3 bases, with 19 bases remaining between them. The CDR3 coding sequence is TGTGCCAGTAGTAACCGGGACGCCCGGACTCGCTACGAGCAGTACTTC. This encodes CASSNRDARTRYEQYF. Variable domain in full (rest from reference TRBV19 and TRBJ2-7): DGGITQSPKYLFRKEGQNVTLSCEQNLNHDAMYWYRQDPGQGLRLIYYSQIVNDFQKGDIAEGYSVSREKKESFPLTVTSAQKNPTAFYLCASSNRDARTRYEQYFGPGTRLTVT.

The V gene is TRBV2, the J gene TRBJ1-4; 10 bases match TRBD1. This CDR3 comprises 15 residues. With 7 bases clipped from V and 4 bases from J, the junction kept 6 bases outside the gene matches. The germline V gene has CDR1 SNHLY and CDR2 FYNNEI. The CDR3 loop is CASTLDRGYNEKLFF. The CDR3 bases are TGTGCCAGCACCCTGGACAGGGGGTATAATGAAAAACTGTTTTTT.

The genes are TRBV5-4 and TRBJ1-2; 11 bases map to TRBD1. Germline CDR1 reads SGHNT; CDR2 reads YYREEE (reference sequence). Trimming cost V 2 bases and J 4 bases; bases outside gene matches: 10. The CDR3 is 17 amino acids. CDR3 nucleotides: TGTGCCAGCAGCTTAAAGAGCGGACAGGGGGCAATCTATGGCTACACCTTC. This sequence encodes CASSLKSGQGAIYGYTF.

This sequence joins TRBV28 and TRBJ1-5; 7 nucleotides line up with TRBD1. CDR1 MDHEN and CDR2 SYDVKM come from the germline V gene. This CDR3 is 17 amino acids long. V shed 2 bases and J 9 bases; nucleotides not matched to a gene: 16. The CDR3 region is CASSLHQWTGRSGPQHF. The CDR3 nucleotides are TGTGCCAGCAGTTTACATCAATGGACAGGCCGGAGTGGGCCCCAGCATTTT.

By share, this clone ranks as medium-sized. V is TRBV28 and J is TRBJ2-5; D could derive from TRBD1 or TRBD2 (5 bases each). Trimming shortened V by 7 bases and J by 9 bases, and 15 bases separated the two germline ends. The CDR3 is 12 residues long. Germline V lookup: CDR1 MDHEN, CDR2 SYDVKM. The CDR3 sequence: CASTNPRGAQYF. The CDR3 nucleotides read TGTGCCAGCACCAATCCGAGGGGAGCCCAGTACTTC. Based on the CDR3 plus reference TRBV28 and TRBJ2-5, the full variable domain is DVKVTQSSRYLVKRTGEKVFLECVQDMDHENMFWYRQDPGLGLRLIYFSYDVKMKEKGDIPEGYSVSREKKERFSLILESASTNQTSMYLCASTNPRGAQYFGPGTRLLVL.

The chain carries TRBV9 and TRBJ2-2; D unclear. The CDR3 consists of 14 residues. V shed 0 bases and J shed 6 bases, with 9 bases lying between them. Germline CDR1 reads SGDLS; CDR2 reads YYNGEE. In nucleotides, the CDR3 is TGTGCCAGCAGCGTAGCGACGAGTGCCGGGGAGCTGTTTTTT. Protein product: CASSVATSAGELFF.

This clone appeared once. The chain joins TRBV11-2 to TRBJ2-1, with D hard to call. The length of the CDR3 is 9 residues. Germline CDR1 is SGHAT and CDR2 is FQNNGV. Trimming shortened V by 4 bases and J by 15 bases, and 7 bases separated the two germline ends. The DNA of the CDR3 is TGTGCCAGCAGCTCCGGTAGGTTCTTC. As protein: CASSSGRFF.

The J gene is TRBJ2-7, the V gene TRBV9, with TRBD2 as a possible D gene (6 bases). V gave up 1 base and J gave up 5 bases, with 16 bases separating them. CDR1 SGDLS and CDR2 YYNGEE come from the germline V gene. The CDR3 has 15 residues. The CDR3 loop reads CASSVNLGGINEQYF. CDR3 nucleotide sequence: TGTGCCAGCAGCGTAAATCTGGGGGGTATCAACGAGCAGTACTTC.

The genes are TRBV5-4 and TRBJ2-5; TRBD1 aligns across 10 bases. Germline CDR1 reads SGHNT; CDR2 reads YYREEE (reference sequence). J was trimmed by 4 bases and V by 2 bases; bases with no gene match: 5. The CDR3 extends over 15 amino acids. DNA of the CDR3: TGTGCCAGCAGCTTAGGGACAGGGGAAGGAGAGACCCAGTACTTC. This translates into CASSLGTGEGETQYF.

The chain combines TRBV10-3 with TRBJ2-1, with 8 bases identical to TRBD2. Trimming took 10 bases from V and 3 from J; bases not matched to a gene: 11. The germline gives CDR1 ENHRY, CDR2 SYGVKD. The CDR3 is made up of 15 amino acids. The CDR3 DNA is TGTGCCACCTCCTCCCCGGGACTAGTCTACAATGAGCAGTTCTTC. Amino acid sequence: CATSSPGLVYNEQFF.

This clone was seen just once. V usage is TRBV2 and J usage is TRBJ1-1; 7 positions match TRBD1. CDR3 length: 14 residues. J gave up 1 base and V 4 bases, and 3 bases lay outside the gene matches. Germline-derived CDR1 and CDR2 are SNHLY and FYNNEI. The DNA for the CDR3 is TGTGCCAGCAGTGCATGGACAGGGAACACTGAAGCTTTCTTT. This gives the protein CASSAWTGNTEAFF.